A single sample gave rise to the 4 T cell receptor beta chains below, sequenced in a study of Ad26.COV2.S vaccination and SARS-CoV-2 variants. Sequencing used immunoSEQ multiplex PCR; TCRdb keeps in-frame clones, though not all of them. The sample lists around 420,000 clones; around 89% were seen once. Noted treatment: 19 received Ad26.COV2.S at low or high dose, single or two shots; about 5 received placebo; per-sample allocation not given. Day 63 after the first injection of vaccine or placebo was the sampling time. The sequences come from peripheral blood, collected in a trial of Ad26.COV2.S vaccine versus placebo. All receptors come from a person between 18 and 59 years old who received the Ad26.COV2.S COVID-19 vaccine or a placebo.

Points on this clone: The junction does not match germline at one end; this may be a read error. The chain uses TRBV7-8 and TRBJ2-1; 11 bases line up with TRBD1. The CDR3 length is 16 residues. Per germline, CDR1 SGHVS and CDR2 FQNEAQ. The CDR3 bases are TGTGCCAGCACCTTAGGCTTCGGGGACAGGGGGAATGAGCAGTTCTTC. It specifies CASTLGFGDRGNEQFF.

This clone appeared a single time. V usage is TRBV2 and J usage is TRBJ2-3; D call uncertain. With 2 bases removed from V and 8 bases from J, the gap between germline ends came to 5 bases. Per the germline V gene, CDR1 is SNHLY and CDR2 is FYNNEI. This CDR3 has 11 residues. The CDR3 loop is CASSELATQYF. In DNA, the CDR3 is TGTGCCAGCAGTGAATTAGCTACGCAGTATTTT.

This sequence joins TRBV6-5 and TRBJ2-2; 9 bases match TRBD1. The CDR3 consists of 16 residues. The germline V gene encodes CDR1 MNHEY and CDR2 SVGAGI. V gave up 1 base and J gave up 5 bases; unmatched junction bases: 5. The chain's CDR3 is CASSYWGQGGTGELFF. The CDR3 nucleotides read TGTGCCAGCAGTTACTGGGGACAGGGAGGGACCGGGGAGCTGTTTTTT.

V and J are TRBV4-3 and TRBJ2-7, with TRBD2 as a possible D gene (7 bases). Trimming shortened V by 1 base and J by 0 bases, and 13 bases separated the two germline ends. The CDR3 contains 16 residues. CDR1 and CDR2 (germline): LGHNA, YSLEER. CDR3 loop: CASSQGLRGASYEQYF. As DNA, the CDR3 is TGCGCCAGCAGCCAAGGGCTCCGGGGGGCCTCCTACGAGCAGTACTTC.